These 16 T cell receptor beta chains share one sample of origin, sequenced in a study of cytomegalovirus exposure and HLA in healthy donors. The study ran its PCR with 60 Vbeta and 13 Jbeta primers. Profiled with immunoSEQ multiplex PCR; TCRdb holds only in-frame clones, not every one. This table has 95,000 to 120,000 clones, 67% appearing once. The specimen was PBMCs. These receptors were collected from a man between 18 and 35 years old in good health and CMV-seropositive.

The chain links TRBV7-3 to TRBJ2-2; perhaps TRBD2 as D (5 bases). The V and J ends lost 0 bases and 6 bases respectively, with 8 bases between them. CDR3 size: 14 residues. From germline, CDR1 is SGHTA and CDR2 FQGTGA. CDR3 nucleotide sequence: TGTGCCAGCAGCTTAACACGGGGTTCCGGGGAGCTGTTTTTT. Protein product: CASSLTRGSGELFF.

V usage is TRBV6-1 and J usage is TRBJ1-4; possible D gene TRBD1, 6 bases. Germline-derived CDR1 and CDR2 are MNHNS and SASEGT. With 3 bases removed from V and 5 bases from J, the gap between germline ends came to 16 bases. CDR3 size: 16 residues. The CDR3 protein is CASSDPHRVINEKLFF. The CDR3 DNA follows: TGTGCCAGCAGTGATCCTCACAGGGTAATAAATGAAAAACTGTTTTTT.

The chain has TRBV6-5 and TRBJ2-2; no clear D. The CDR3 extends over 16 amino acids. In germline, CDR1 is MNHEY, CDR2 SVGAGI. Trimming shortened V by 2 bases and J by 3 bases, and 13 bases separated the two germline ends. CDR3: CASSYLGLGDTGELFF. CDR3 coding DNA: TGTGCCAGCAGTTACCTGGGCCTGGGTGACACCGGGGAGCTGTTTTTT.

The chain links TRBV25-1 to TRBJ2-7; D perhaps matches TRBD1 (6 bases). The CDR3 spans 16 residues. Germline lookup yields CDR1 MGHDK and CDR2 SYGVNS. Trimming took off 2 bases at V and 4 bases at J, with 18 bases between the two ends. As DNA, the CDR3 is TGTGCCAGCAGTGAACCCCAAGGGACACCACCTTACGAGCAGTACTTC. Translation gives CASSEPQGTPPYEQYF.

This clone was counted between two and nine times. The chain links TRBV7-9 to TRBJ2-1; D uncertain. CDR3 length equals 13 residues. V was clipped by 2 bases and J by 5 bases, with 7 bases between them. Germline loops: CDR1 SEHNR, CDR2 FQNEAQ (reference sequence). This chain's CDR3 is CASSLPSHNEQFF. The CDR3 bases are TGTGCCAGCAGCTTACCTTCCCACAATGAGCAGTTCTTC. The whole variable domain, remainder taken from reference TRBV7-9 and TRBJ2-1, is DTGVSQNPRHKITKRGQNVTFRCDPISEHNRLYWYRQTLGQGPEFLTYFQNEAQLEKSRLLSDRFSAERPKGSFSTLEIQRTEQGDSAMYLCASSLPSHNEQFFGPGTRLTVL.

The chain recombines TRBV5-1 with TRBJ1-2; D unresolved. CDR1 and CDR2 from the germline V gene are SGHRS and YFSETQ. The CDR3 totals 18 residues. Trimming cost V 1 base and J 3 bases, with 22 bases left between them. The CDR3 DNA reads TGCGCCAGCAGCTTGTCCCCACTTACGGGGTCCTCGGACTATGGCTACACCTTC. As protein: CASSLSPLTGSSDYGYTF.

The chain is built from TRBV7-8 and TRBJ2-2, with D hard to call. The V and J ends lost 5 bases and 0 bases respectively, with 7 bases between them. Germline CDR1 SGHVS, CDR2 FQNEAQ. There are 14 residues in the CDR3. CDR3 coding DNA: TGTGCCAGCAGCCTAAAAGCGAACACCGGGGAGCTGTTTTTT. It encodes CASSLKANTGELFF.

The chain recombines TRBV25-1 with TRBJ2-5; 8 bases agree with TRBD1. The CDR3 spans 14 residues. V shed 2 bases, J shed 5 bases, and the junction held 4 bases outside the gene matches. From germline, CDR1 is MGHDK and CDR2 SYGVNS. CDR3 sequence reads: CASSEPHRGETQYF. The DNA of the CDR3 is TGTGCCAGCAGTGAACCCCACAGGGGGGAGACCCAGTACTTC.

The CDR3 DNA reads TGCGCCAGCAGCCAACCCGGGACAGGGGGCTACGAGCAGTACTTC. Translating gives CASSQPGTGGYEQYF. This sequence joins TRBV4-1 and TRBJ2-7; 11 nucleotides align to TRBD1. The CDR3 totals 15 residues. Germline V lookup: CDR1 MGHRA, CDR2 YSYEKL. J was trimmed by 3 bases and V by 2 bases; bases with no gene match: 3.

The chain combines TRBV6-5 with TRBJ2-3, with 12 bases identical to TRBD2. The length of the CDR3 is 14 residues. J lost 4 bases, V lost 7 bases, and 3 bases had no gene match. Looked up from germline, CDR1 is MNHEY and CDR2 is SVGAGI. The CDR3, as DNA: TGTGCCAGCAAAAGACTAGCGGGGGCAGATACGCAGTATTTT. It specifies CASKRLAGADTQYF.

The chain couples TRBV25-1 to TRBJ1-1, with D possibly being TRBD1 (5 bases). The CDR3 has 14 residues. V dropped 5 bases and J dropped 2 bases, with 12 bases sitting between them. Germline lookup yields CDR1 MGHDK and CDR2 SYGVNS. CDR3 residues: CASSLRGFNTEAFF. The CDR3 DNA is TGTGCCAGCAGTCTCCGGGGGTTCAACACTGAAGCTTTCTTT.

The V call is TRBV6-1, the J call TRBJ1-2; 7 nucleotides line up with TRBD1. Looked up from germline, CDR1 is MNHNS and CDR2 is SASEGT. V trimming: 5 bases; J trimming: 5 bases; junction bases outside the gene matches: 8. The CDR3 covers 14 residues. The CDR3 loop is CASSLWTGGYGYTF. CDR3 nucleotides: TGTGCCAGCAGTTTATGGACAGGCGGTTATGGCTACACCTTC.

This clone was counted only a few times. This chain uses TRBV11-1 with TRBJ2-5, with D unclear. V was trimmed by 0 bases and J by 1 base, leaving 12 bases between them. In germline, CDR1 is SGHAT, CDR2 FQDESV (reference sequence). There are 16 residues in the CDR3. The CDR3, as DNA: TGTGCCAGCAGCTTAGCTCCAGACAACATCCAAGAGACCCAGTACTTC. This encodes CASSLAPDNIQETQYF.

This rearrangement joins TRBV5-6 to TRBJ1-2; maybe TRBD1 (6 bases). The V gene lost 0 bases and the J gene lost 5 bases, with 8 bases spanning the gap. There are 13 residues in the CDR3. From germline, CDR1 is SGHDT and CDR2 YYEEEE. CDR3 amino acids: CASSLAGVYGYTF. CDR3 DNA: TGTGCCAGCAGCTTGGCAGGGGTATATGGCTACACCTTC. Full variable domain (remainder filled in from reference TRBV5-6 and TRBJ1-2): DAGVTQSPTHLIKTRGQQVTLRCSPKSGHDTVSWYQQALGQGPQFIFQYYEEEERQRGNFPDRFSGHQFPNYSSELNVNALLLGDSALYLCASSLAGVYGYTFGSGTRLTVV.

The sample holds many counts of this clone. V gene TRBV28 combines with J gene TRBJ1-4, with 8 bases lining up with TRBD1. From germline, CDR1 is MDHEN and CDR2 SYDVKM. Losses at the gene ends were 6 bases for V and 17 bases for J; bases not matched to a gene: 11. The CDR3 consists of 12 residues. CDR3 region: CASSLGGTGVFF. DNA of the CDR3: TGTGCCAGCAGCCTGGGGGGGACAGGCGTATTTTTT. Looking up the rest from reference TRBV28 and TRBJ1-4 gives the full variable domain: DVKVTQSSRYLVKRTGEKVFLECVQDMDHENMFWYRQDPGLGLRLIYFSYDVKMKEKGDIPEGYSVSREKKERFSLILESASTNQTSMYLCASSLGGTGVFFGSGTQLSVL.

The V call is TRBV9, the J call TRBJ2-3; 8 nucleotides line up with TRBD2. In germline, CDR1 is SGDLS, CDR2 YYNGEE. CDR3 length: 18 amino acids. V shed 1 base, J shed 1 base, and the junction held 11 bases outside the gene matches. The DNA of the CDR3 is TGTGCCAGCAGCGTAACGGGGGGGGCTTCGAGAGGCACAGATACGCAGTATTTT. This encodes CASSVTGGASRGTDTQYF. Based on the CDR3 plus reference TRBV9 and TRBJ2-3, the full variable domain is DSGVTQTPKHLITATGQRVTLRCSPRSGDLSVYWYQQSLDQGLQFLIQYYNGEERAKGNILERFSAQQFPDLHSELNLSSLELGDSALYFCASSVTGGASRGTDTQYFGPGTRLTVL.